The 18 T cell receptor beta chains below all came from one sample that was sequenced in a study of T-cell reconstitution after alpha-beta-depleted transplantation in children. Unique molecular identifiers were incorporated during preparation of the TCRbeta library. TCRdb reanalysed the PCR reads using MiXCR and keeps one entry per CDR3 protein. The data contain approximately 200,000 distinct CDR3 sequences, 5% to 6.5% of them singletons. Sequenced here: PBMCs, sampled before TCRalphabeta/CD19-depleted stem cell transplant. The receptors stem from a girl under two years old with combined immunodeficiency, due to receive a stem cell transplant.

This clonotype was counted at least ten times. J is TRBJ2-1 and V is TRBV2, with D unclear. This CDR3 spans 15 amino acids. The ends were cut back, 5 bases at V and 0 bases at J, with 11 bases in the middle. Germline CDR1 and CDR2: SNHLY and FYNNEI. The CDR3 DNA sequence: TGTGCCAGCAGTCGTCGGGTAAGCTCCTACAATGAGCAGTTCTTC. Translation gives CASSRRVSSYNEQFF.

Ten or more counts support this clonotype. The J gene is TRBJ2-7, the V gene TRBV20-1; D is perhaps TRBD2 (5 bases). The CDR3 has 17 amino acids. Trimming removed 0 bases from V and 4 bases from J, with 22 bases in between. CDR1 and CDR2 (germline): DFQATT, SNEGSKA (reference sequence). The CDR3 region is CSARDRGIWDEFYEQYF. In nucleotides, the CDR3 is TGCAGTGCTAGAGATAGAGGGATTTGGGATGAGTTTTACGAGCAGTACTTC.

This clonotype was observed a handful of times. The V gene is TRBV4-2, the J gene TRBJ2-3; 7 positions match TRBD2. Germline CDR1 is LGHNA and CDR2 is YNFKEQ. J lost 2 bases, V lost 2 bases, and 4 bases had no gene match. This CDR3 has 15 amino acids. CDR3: CASSQMAGATDTQYF. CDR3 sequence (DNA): TGTGCCAGCAGCCAAATGGCGGGAGCCACAGATACGCAGTATTTT.

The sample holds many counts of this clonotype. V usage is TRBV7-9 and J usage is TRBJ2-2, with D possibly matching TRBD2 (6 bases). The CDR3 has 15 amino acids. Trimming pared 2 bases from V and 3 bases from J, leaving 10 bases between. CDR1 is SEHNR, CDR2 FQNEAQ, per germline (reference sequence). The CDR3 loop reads CASSLLTGDTGELFF. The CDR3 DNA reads TGTGCCAGCAGCTTATTGACGGGGGACACCGGGGAGCTGTTTTTT.

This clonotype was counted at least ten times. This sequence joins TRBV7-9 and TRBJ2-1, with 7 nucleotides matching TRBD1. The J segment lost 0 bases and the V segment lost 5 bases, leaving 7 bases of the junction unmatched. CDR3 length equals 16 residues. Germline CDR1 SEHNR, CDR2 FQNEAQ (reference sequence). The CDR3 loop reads CASSPGQSSSYNEQFF. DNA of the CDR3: TGTGCCAGCAGCCCGGGACAGAGCAGCTCCTACAATGAGCAGTTCTTC.

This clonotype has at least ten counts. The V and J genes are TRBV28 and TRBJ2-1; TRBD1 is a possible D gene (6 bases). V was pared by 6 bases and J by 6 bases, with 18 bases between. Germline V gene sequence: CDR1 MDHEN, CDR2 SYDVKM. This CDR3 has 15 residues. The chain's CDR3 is CASSWGPGEFNEQFF. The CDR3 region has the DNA TGTGCCAGCAGCTGGGGGCCAGGGGAGTTCAATGAGCAGTTCTTC.

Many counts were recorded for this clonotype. The CDR3 nucleotides read TGTGCCAGCAGCTTGGTAGCGGGGGGCATAACAGATACGCAGTATTTT. Translating gives CASSLVAGGITDTQYF. The chain uses TRBV5-6 and TRBJ2-3; 10 bases are shared with TRBD2. J was trimmed by 3 bases and V by 0 bases; bases with no gene match: 4. This CDR3 contains 16 residues. The germline CDR1 and CDR2 sequences are SGHDT and YYEEEE.

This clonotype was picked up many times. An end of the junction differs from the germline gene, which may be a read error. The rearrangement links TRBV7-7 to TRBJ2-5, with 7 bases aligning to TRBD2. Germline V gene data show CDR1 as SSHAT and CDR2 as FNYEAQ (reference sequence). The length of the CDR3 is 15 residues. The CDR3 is CASSLSGGVRETQYF. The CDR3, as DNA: TGTGCTAGCAGCTTATCTGGGGGGGTAAGAGAGACCCAGTACTTC.

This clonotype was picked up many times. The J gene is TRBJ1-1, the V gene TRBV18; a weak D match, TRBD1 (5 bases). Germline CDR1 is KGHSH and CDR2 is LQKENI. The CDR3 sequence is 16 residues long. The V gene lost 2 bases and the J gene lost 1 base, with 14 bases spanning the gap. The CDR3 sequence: CASSPALRGRNTEAFF. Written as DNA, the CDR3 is TGTGCCAGCTCACCAGCTTTAAGGGGCCGGAACACTGAAGCTTTCTTT.

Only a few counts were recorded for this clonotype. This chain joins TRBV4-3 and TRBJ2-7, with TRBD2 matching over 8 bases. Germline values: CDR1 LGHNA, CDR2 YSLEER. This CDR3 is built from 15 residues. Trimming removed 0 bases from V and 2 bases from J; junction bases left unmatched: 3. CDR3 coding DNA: TGCGCCAGCAGCCAAGACGCGGGGGGAGCCTACGAGCAGTACTTC. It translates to CASSQDAGGAYEQYF.

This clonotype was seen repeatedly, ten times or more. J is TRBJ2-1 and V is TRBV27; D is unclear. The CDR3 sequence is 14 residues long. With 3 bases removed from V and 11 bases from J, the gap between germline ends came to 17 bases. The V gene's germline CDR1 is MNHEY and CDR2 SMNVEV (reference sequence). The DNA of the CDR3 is TGTGCCAGCAGTTTCTCGGTAGGGTTTGAAAAGCAGTTCTTC. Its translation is CASSFSVGFEKQFF.

CDR3 DNA: TGTGCCAGCAGCTTAGGACGGGGTGTCAAAACCTACGAGCAGTACTTC. As protein: CASSLGRGVKTYEQYF. V gene TRBV7-7 combines with J gene TRBJ2-7, with D possibly TRBD2 on 5 matching bases. V dropped 1 base and J dropped 2 bases, with 15 bases sitting between them. This CDR3 has 16 amino acids. In germline, CDR1 is SSHAT, CDR2 FNYEAQ (reference sequence).

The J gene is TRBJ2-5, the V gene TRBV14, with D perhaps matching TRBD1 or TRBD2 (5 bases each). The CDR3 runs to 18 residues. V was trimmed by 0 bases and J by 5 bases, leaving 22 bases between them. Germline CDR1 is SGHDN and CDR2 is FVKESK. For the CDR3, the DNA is TGTGCCAGCAGCCAAGAGGGGGTGGCTAACCCCCTCGGGGAGACCCAGTACTTC. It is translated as CASSQEGVANPLGETQYF. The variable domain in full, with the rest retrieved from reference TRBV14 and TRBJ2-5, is EAGVTQFPSHSVIEKGQTVTLRCDPISGHDNLYWYRRVMGKEIKFLLHFVKESKQDESGMPNNRFLAERTGGTYSTLKVQPAELEDSGVYFCASSQEGVANPLGETQYFGPGTRLLVL.

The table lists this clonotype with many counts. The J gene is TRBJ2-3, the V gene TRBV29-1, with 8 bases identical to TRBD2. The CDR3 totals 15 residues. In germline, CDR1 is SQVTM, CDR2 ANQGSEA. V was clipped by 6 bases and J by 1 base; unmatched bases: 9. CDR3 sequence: CSVAGGRRRTDTQYF. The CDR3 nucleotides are TGCAGCGTCGCGGGGGGACGGAGGCGCACAGATACGCAGTATTTT.

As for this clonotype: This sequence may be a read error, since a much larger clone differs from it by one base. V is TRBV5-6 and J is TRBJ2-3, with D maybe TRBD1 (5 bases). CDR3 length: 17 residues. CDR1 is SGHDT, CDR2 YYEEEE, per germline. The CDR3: CARSLGLGRRFTDTQYF. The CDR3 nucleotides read TGTGCCAGGAGCTTGGGGCTGGGGCGAAGGTTCACAGATACGCAGTATTTT.

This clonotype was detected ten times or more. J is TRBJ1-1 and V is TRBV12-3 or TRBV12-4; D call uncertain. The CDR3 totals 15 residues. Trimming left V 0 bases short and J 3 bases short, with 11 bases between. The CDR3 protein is CASSLAARGDTEAFF. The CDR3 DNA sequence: TGTGCCAGCAGTTTAGCGGCCCGGGGTGACACTGAAGCTTTCTTT.

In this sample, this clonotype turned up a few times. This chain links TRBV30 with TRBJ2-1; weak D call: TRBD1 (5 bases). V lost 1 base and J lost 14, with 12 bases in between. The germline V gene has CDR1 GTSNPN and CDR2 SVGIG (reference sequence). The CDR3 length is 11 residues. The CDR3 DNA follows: TGTGCCTGGAGTGCAGAAAGGGGAAAGTTCTTC. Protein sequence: CAWSAERGKFF.

The CDR3, as DNA: TGTGCCATGGGCCCCGGGACAGCTGTTTACTACGAGCAGTACTTC. It yields the protein CAMGPGTAVYYEQYF. The rearrangement uses TRBV28 and TRBJ2-7; TRBD1 matches 7 bases. J lost 3 bases, V lost 10 bases, and 15 bases had no gene match. The CDR3 totals 15 residues. Germline V gives CDR1 MDHEN, CDR2 SYDVKM. Combining the CDR3 with reference TRBV28 and TRBJ2-7 gives the whole variable domain DVKVTQSSRYLVKRTGEKVFLECVQDMDHENMFWYRQDPGLGLRLIYFSYDVKMKEKGDIPEGYSVSREKKERFSLILESASTNQTSMYLCAMGPGTAVYYEQYFGPGTRLTVT.